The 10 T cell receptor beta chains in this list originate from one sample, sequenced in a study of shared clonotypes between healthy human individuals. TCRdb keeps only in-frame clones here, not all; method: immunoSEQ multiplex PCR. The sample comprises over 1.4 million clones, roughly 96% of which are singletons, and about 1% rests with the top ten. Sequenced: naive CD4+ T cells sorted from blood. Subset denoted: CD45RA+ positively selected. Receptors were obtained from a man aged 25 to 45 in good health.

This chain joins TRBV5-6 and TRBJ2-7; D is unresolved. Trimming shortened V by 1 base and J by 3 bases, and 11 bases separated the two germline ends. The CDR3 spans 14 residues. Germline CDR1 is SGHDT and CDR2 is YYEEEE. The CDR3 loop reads CASSLSNPLYEQYF. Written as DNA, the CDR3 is TGTGCCAGCAGCTTGAGCAACCCGCTCTACGAGCAGTACTTC. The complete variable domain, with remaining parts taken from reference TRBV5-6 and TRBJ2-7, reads DAGVTQSPTHLIKTRGQQVTLRCSPKSGHDTVSWYQQALGQGPQFIFQYYEEEERQRGNFPDRFSGHQFPNYSSELNVNALLLGDSALYLCASSLSNPLYEQYFGPGTRLTVT.

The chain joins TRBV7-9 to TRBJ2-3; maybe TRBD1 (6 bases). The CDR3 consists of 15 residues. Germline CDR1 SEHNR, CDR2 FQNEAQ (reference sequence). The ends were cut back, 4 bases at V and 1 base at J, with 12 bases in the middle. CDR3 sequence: CASSSLGQRTDTQYF. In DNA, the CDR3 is TGTGCCAGCAGCTCCCTTGGACAGCGCACAGATACGCAGTATTTT.

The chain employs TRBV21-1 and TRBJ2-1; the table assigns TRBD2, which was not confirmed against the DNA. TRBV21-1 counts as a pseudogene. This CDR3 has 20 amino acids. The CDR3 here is CASSKVAGILRTRFDNEQFF. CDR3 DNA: TGTGCCAGCAGCAAAGTAGCAGGTATTCTCCGGACTAGGTTTGACAATGAGCAGTTCTTC.

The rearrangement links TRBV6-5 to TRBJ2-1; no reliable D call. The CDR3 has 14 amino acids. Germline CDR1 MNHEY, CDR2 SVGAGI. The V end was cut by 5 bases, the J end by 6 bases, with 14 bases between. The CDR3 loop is CASSRSVDSNEQFF. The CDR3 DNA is TGTGCCAGCAGTAGGTCTGTTGATAGCAATGAGCAGTTCTTC.

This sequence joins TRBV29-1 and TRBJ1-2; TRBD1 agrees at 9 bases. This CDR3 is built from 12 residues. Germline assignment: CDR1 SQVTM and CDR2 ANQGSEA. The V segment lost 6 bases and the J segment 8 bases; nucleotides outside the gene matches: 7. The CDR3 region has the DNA TGCAGCGTAACACAGGGGGCCGAGGGCTACACCTTC. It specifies CSVTQGAEGYTF.

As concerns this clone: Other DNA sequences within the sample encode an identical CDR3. The CDR3 loop reads CASSLDRVETQYF. The CDR3 nucleotides are TGCGCCAGCAGCTTGGACAGGGTTGAGACCCAGTACTTC. The V gene is TRBV5-1, the J gene TRBJ2-5; a possible D gene is TRBD1 (6 bases). The CDR3 totals 13 residues. The germline gives CDR1 SGHRS, CDR2 YFSETQ. V shed 0 bases and J shed 5 bases, with 8 bases lying between them.

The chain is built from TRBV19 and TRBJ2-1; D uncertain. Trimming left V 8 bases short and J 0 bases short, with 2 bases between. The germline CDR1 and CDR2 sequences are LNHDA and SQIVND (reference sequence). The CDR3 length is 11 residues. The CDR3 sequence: CASCSYNEQFF. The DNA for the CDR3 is TGTGCCAGTTGCTCCTACAATGAGCAGTTCTTC.

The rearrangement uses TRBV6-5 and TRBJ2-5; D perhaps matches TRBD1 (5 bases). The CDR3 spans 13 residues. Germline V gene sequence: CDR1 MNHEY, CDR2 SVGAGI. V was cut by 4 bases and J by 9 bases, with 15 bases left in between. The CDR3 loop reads CASSSTIGAAQYF. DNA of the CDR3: TGTGCCAGCAGTTCTACCATTGGGGCAGCCCAGTACTTC.

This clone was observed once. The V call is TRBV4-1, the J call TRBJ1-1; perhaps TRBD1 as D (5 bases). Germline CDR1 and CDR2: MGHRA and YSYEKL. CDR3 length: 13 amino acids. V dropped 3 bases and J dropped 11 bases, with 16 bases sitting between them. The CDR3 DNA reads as TGCGCCAGCAGCCACCGAGGGGCCAGGCAGGCTTTCTTT. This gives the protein CASSHRGARQAFF.

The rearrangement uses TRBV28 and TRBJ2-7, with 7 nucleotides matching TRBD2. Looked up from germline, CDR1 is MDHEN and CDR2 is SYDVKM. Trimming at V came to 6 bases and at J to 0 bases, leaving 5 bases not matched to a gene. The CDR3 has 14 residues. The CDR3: CASRGAGSSYEQYF. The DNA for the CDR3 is TGTGCCAGCAGGGGAGCGGGGAGCTCCTACGAGCAGTACTTC.